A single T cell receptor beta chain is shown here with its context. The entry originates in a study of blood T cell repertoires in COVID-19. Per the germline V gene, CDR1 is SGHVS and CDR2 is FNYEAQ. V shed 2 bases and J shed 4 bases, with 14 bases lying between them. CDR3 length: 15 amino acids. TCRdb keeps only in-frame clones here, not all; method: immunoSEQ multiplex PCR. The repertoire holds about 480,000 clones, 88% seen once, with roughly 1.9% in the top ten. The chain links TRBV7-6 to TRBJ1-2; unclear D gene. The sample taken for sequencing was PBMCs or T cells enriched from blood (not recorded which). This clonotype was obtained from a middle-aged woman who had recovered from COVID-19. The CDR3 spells CASSLQAESLYGYTF. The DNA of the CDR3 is TGTGCCAGCAGCTTACAGGCAGAATCCCTCTATGGCTACACCTTC.